What follows are 9 T cell receptor beta chains derived from one specimen sequenced in a study of blood T cell repertoires in COVID-19. Sequenced by immunoSEQ multiplex PCR; TCRdb stores in-frame clones only, minus some. The sample has 100,000 to 150,000 clones, about 85% seen once. The material sequenced was peripheral blood. Receptors originate from a man aged 80 or over with active or convalescent COVID-19.

This chain connects TRBV19 to TRBJ2-2, with D possibly matching TRBD1 (6 bases). Germline-derived CDR1 and CDR2 are LNHDA and SQIVND (reference sequence). The ends were cut back, 8 bases at V and 2 bases at J, with 15 bases in the middle. This CDR3 is 15 amino acids long. As DNA, the CDR3 is TGTGCCAGTCGACCGGGACACCATAACACCGGGGAGCTGTTTTTT. Amino acid sequence: CASRPGHHNTGELFF.

This chain joins TRBV18 and TRBJ2-1, with 13 nucleotides matching TRBD2. This CDR3 is built from 17 residues. CDR1 KGHSH and CDR2 LQKENI come from the germline V gene. Trimming removed 5 bases from V and 7 bases from J; junction bases left unmatched: 11. The CDR3 region is CASSRFTSGGGENEQFF. CDR3 nucleotide sequence: TGTGCCAGCTCAAGATTCACTAGCGGGGGGGGCGAGAATGAGCAGTTCTTC.

V usage is TRBV19 and J usage is TRBJ2-7, with a possible D match to TRBD1 (6 bases). Trimming took off 6 bases at V and 0 bases at J, with 15 bases between the two ends. The germline V gene has CDR1 LNHDA and CDR2 SQIVND (reference sequence). The CDR3 sequence is 15 residues long. CDR3 sequence reads: CASRRTASSSYEQYF. The CDR3 DNA reads as TGTGCCAGTAGGAGGACAGCCTCGAGCTCCTACGAGCAGTACTTC. The complete variable domain, with remaining parts taken from reference TRBV19 and TRBJ2-7, reads DGGITQSPKYLFRKEGQNVTLSCEQNLNHDAMYWYRQDPGQGLRLIYYSQIVNDFQKGDIAEGYSVSREKKESFPLTVTSAQKNPTAFYLCASRRTASSSYEQYFGPGTRLTVT.

The gene calls are TRBV10-3 and TRBJ1-1; D is perhaps TRBD1 (5 bases). There are 14 residues in the CDR3. Germline V gene sequence: CDR1 ENHRY, CDR2 SYGVKD. Between the trimmed V and J ends, which lost 4 bases and 7 bases, there was a span of 16 bases. CDR3 coding DNA: TGTGCCATCAGTGGGGGCAGTACCCCACTTGAAGCTTTCTTT. It yields the protein CAISGGSTPLEAFF.

The V and J genes are TRBV6-4 and TRBJ2-3, with D possibly TRBD2 on 6 matching bases. The germline CDR1 and CDR2 sequences are MRHNA and SNTAGT. This CDR3 is 14 amino acids long. Trimming took 4 bases from V and 4 from J, leaving 12 bases between them. CDR3 in amino acids: CASSGFGGSDTQYF. Here the CDR3 DNA reads TGTGCCAGCAGTGGGTTCGGGGGATCAGATACGCAGTATTTT.

The chain carries TRBV21-1 and TRBJ2-3; TRBD1, as called in the table, went unchecked against the DNA. TRBV21-1 is described as a pseudogene. The CDR3 is made up of 14 amino acids. The CDR3 region has the DNA TGTGCCAGCAGCAAAGGACAGGGCGCAGATACGCAGTATTTT. It specifies CASSKGQGADTQYF.

The chain has TRBV2 and TRBJ2-1; 8 nucleotides agree with TRBD2. There are 12 residues in the CDR3. Germline CDR1 reads SNHLY; CDR2 reads FYNNEI. With V trimmed by 9 bases and J by 6 bases, 4 bases remained unmatched. The CDR3 here is CARRAGGNEQFF. CDR3 coding DNA: TGTGCCAGGCGCGCGGGAGGCAATGAGCAGTTCTTC. Variable domain in full (rest from reference TRBV2 and TRBJ2-1): EPEVTQTPSHQVTQMGQEVILRCVPISNHLYFYWYRQILGQKVEFLVSFYNNEISEKSEIFDDQFSVERPDGSNFTLKIRSTKLEDSAMYFCARRAGGNEQFFGPGTRLTVL.

The CDR3 loop reads CASSKADTRGDIQYF. The CDR3 bases are TGCGCCAGCAGCAAAGCGGACACCAGGGGGGACATTCAGTACTTC. The chain is built from TRBV5-1 and TRBJ2-4; tentative D call: TRBD1 (7 bases). CDR1 SGHRS and CDR2 YFSETQ come from the germline V gene. Trimming shortened V by 4 bases and J by 8 bases, and 19 bases separated the two germline ends. There are 15 residues in the CDR3.

This clone appeared a single time. This chain joins TRBV4-2 and TRBJ2-7; tentative D call: TRBD2 (5 bases). Germline V CDR1 and CDR2: LGHNA, YNFKEQ. V dropped 2 bases and J dropped 3 bases, with 14 bases sitting between them. This CDR3 region has 15 residues. The CDR3: CASSQRSAVGYEQYF. DNA for the CDR3: TGTGCCAGCAGCCAAAGGTCAGCGGTGGGCTACGAGCAGTACTTC.